Below are 32 T cell receptor beta chains sequenced from a single sample in a study of identical twins. TCRdb fed the 5' RACE reads into MiXCR, producing one record per CDR3 protein. The table has roughly 260,000 distinct CDR3 sequences, about 7.5% seen once. The same specimen was also included in a second study, on yellow fever vaccine responses in identical twins.

The sequenced material came from CD8+ T cells sorted from blood. These receptors were collected from a woman aged 18-29 years in good health.

This clonotype occurred a few times. This chain links TRBV7-2 with TRBJ2-1, with no clear D. This CDR3 is built from 15 residues. V dropped 1 base and J dropped 6 bases, with 13 bases sitting between them. CDR1 SGHTA and CDR2 FQGNSA come from the germline V gene. CDR3 DNA sequence: TGTGCCAGCAGCTTAGTTGCTTTCCACCCCAATGAGCAGTTCTTC. The encoded protein is CASSLVAFHPNEQFF.

The chain uses TRBV20-1 and TRBJ2-3; 10 bases match TRBD2. This CDR3 comprises 14 residues. Germline-derived CDR1 and CDR2 are DFQATT and SNEGSKA (reference sequence). V shed 3 bases and J 6 bases; nucleotides not matched to a gene: 6. This chain's CDR3 is CSARVAGGGDTQYF. The CDR3 DNA reads as TGCAGTGCTAGGGTAGCGGGAGGAGGGGATACGCAGTATTTT.

This clonotype has only a few counts. The chain is built from TRBV7-8 and TRBJ2-3; the match to TRBD2 covers 10 bases. CDR3 length equals 18 residues. The trim removed 2 bases at V and 4 bases at J, leaving 12 bases unmatched. Germline V lookup: CDR1 SGHVS, CDR2 FQNEAQ. For the CDR3, the DNA is TGTGCCAGCAGCTTAACCCTGGGGCTAGCGGGAGCAGCAGATACGCAGTATTTT. Its translation: CASSLTLGLAGAADTQYF.

This clonotype appeared many times. The chain is built from TRBV5-8 and TRBJ1-1, with D possibly matching TRBD1 (6 bases). Trimming removed 4 bases from V and 5 bases from J, with 18 bases in between. The CDR3 runs 15 residues. CDR1 is SGHTS and CDR2 is YDEGEE in the germline V gene. CDR3 residues: CASSRGRTVKTEAFF. DNA of the CDR3: TGTGCCAGCAGCAGGGGACGGACAGTCAAGACTGAAGCTTTCTTT. The whole variable domain, filled in from reference TRBV5-8 and TRBJ1-1, reads EAGVTQSPTHLIKTRGQQATLRCSPISGHTSVYWYQQALGLGLQFLLWYDEGEERNRGNFPPRFSGRQFPNYSSELNVNALELEDSALYLCASSRGRTVKTEAFFGQGTRLTVV.

This clonotype has at least ten counts. This sequence joins TRBV5-5 and TRBJ1-6, with 7 bases identical to TRBD1. CDR3 length: 15 residues. Per germline, CDR1 SGHKS and CDR2 YYEKEE (reference sequence). The V segment lost 4 bases and the J segment 6 bases; nucleotides outside the gene matches: 7. CDR3 protein: CASSGGQVANSPLHF. CDR3 DNA sequence: TGTGCCAGCAGCGGAGGACAGGTGGCTAATTCACCCCTCCACTTT.

This clonotype has at least ten counts. DNA for the CDR3: TGCGCCAGCAGCTTGAGTGGAATCGGCGGGGAGCTGTTTTTT. This translates into CASSLSGIGGELFF. The rearrangement joins TRBV5-1 to TRBJ2-2; D is uncertain. The V end lost 1 base, the J end lost 7 bases, and 11 bases lay between the germline ends. Germline V gene data show CDR1 as SGHRS and CDR2 as YFSETQ. There are 14 residues in the CDR3.

This chain joins TRBV5-5 and TRBJ1-5, with 9 bases aligning to TRBD1. With 4 bases clipped from V and 5 bases from J, the junction kept 10 bases outside the gene matches. The CDR3 is made up of 16 amino acids. Germline V lookup: CDR1 SGHKS, CDR2 YYEKEE (reference sequence). CDR3 DNA: TGTGCCAGCAGCCCCAGTACTCGGACAGGGGATCAGCCCCAGCATTTT. Its translation is CASSPSTRTGDQPQHF. The full variable domain, rest sourced from reference TRBV5-5 and TRBJ1-5, is DAGVTQSPTHLIKTRGQQVTLRCSPISGHKSVSWYQQVLGQGPQFIFQYYEKEERGRGNFPDRFSARQFPNYSSELNVNALLLGDSALYLCASSPSTRTGDQPQHFGDGTRLSIL.

V is TRBV12-3 or TRBV12-4 and J is TRBJ1-2; D may be TRBD1 (5 bases). The CDR3 length is 15 residues. V was shortened by 0 bases and J by 6 bases, with 14 bases between the two germline ends. Here the CDR3 reads CASSLALTEFDGYTF. The DNA for the CDR3 is TGTGCCAGCAGTTTAGCCCTGACAGAGTTCGATGGCTACACCTTC.

This clonotype was seen at least ten times. The chain joins TRBV29-1 to TRBJ2-7; D gene unclear. The CDR3 length is 11 residues. The germline gives CDR1 SQVTM, CDR2 ANQGSEA. V was trimmed by 6 bases and J by 7 bases, leaving 13 bases between them. CDR3 sequence (DNA): TGCAGCGTAACGAGCGAAGGGGAGCAGTACTTC. Protein product: CSVTSEGEQYF.

This clonotype was counted only a few times. The V call is TRBV12-3 or TRBV12-4, the J call TRBJ2-2; TRBD1 is a possible D gene (6 bases). The length of the CDR3 is 15 residues. V gave up 6 bases and J gave up 4 bases, with 15 bases separating them. This CDR3 is CASRPGEWGTGELFF. The CDR3 nucleotides read TGTGCCAGCAGACCAGGGGAGTGGGGCACCGGGGAGCTGTTTTTT.

This clonotype was found a few times. V is TRBV28 and J is TRBJ2-1; TRBD2 matches 11 bases. Losses at the gene ends were 6 bases for V and 12 bases for J; bases not matched to a gene: 10. There are 14 residues in the CDR3. Germline V gene sequence: CDR1 MDHEN, CDR2 SYDVKM. As DNA, the CDR3 is TGTGCCAGCAGACAGTTCCATAGCGGGGGGGGGCAGTTCTTC. Translating it yields CASRQFHSGGGQFF.

The V gene is TRBV29-1, the J gene TRBJ2-2, with 7 nucleotides matching TRBD1. Germline V gene lookup returns CDR1 SQVTM and CDR2 ANQGSEA. The CDR3 contains 15 residues. V lost 3 bases and J lost 0; bases outside the gene matches: 4. CDR3 DNA sequence: TGCAGCGTTGAGACAGGGATTGCGAACACCGGGGAGCTGTTTTTT. This gives the protein CSVETGIANTGELFF.

V and J are TRBV9 and TRBJ2-2; TRBD2 agrees at 11 bases. Germline CDR1 is SGDLS and CDR2 is YYNGEE. The CDR3 length is 18 residues. V was pared by 7 bases and J by 4 bases, with 15 bases of the junction left unmatched. CDR3 nucleotide sequence: TGTGCCAGCGAACCGAGACTAGCGGGGACCCCGGGCACCGGGGAGCTGTTTTTT. Amino acids: CASEPRLAGTPGTGELFF. The variable domain in full, completed from reference TRBV9 and TRBJ2-2, reads DSGVTQTPKHLITATGQRVTLRCSPRSGDLSVYWYQQSLDQGLQFLIQYYNGEERAKGNILERFSAQQFPDLHSELNLSSLELGDSALYFCASEPRLAGTPGTGELFFGEGSRLTVL.

The chain links TRBV13 to TRBJ2-3; weak D call: TRBD2 (5 bases). V dropped 0 bases and J dropped 1 base, with 8 bases sitting between them. The germline V gene encodes CDR1 PRHDT and CDR2 FYEKMQ (reference sequence). This CDR3 spans 15 amino acids. CDR3 in amino acids: CASSLGLGGTDTQYF. CDR3 nucleotide sequence: TGTGCCAGCAGCTTAGGCCTCGGGGGCACAGATACGCAGTATTTT.

The CDR3 nucleotides read TGTGCCACCAGTGATTTCTCCAGCTCCTACAATGAGCAGTTCTTC. Its protein product is CATSDFSSSYNEQFF. The chain links TRBV24-1 to TRBJ2-1; D call uncertain. The CDR3 consists of 15 residues. The V and J ends lost 1 base and 0 bases respectively, with 6 bases between them. The germline V gene has CDR1 KGHDR and CDR2 SFDVKD.

This clonotype was picked up a small number of times. This chain connects TRBV7-9 to TRBJ2-2; TRBD1 is a possible D gene (6 bases). Trimming removed 4 bases from V and 1 base from J, with 10 bases in between. The CDR3 loop spans 15 amino acids. Germline V gene lookup returns CDR1 SEHNR and CDR2 FQNEAQ (reference sequence). The chain's CDR3 is CASSSPTGNTGELFF. CDR3 coding DNA: TGTGCCAGCAGCTCTCCGACAGGGAACACCGGGGAGCTGTTTTTT.

This clonotype was observed a few times. The rearrangement uses TRBV20-1 and TRBJ1-1; D gene unclear. This CDR3 is built from 13 residues. Germline CDR1 and CDR2: DFQATT and SNEGSKA (reference sequence). V shed 0 bases and J shed 3 bases, with 8 bases lying between them. CDR3: CSARDEGHTEAFF. CDR3 nucleotide sequence: TGCAGTGCTAGAGATGAAGGTCACACTGAAGCTTTCTTT.

This clonotype was counted at least ten times. The rearrangement uses TRBV7-9 and TRBJ1-1; 7 bases are shared with TRBD1. CDR1 and CDR2 (germline): SEHNR, FQNEAQ (reference sequence). The V and J ends lost 2 bases and 6 bases, in that order; junction bases with no gene match: 0. CDR3 length: 12 residues. CDR3 DNA sequence: TGTGCCAGCAGCTTACAGGGGGCTGAAGCTTTCTTT. Translated: CASSLQGAEAFF.

This clonotype was counted between two and nine times. The genes are TRBV3-1 and TRBJ2-1, with 10 bases matching TRBD2. CDR3 size: 18 residues. Germline CDR1 and CDR2: LGHDT and YNNKEL (reference sequence). After removal of 1 base from V and 4 bases from J, the junction contained 10 bases not matched to a gene. CDR3 sequence reads: CASSQAASGSLAYNEQFF. CDR3 nucleotide sequence: TGTGCCAGCAGCCAAGCGGCTAGCGGGAGCTTGGCATACAATGAGCAGTTCTTC.

This clonotype was counted at least ten times. The V call is TRBV10-3, the J call TRBJ1-6, with TRBD1 identical over 8 bases. The V gene end was trimmed by 8 bases and the J gene end by 6 bases; junction bases not matched to a gene: 6. The germline V gene has CDR1 ENHRY and CDR2 SYGVKD. The CDR3 has 14 residues. CDR3 nucleotide sequence: TGTGCCATCGCCGGACAGGGCCTTAATTCACCCCTCCACTTT. Its translation: CAIAGQGLNSPLHF.

This clonotype was seen at least ten times. The CDR3 DNA follows: TGCGCCAGCAGCTTCGCCCTGAACACCGGGGAGCTGTTTTTT. This translates into CASSFALNTGELFF. This rearrangement joins TRBV5-1 to TRBJ2-2; D is unresolved. V lost 2 bases and J 1 base, leaving 6 bases between the germline ends. The CDR3 is 14 amino acids. Germline values: CDR1 SGHRS, CDR2 YFSETQ.

Ten or more counts support this clonotype. V gene TRBV20-1 combines with J gene TRBJ1-6, with D perhaps TRBD1 (5 bases). Germline CDR1 reads DFQATT; CDR2 reads SNEGSKA (reference sequence). This CDR3 has 14 amino acids. V dropped 1 base and J dropped 7 bases, with 11 bases sitting between them. CDR3 in amino acids: CSARAGQENSPLHF. The CDR3, as DNA: TGCAGTGCTAGAGCAGGGCAAGAGAATTCACCCCTCCACTTT.

In its sample, this clonotype was seen a few times. The CDR3 is CASSQDSYEQYV. CDR3 DNA sequence: TGTGCCAGCAGCCAAGACTCTTACGAGCAGTACGTC. The J gene is TRBJ2-7, the V gene TRBV14; no reliable D call. The CDR3 runs to 12 residues. V was cut by 0 bases and J by 4 bases, with 4 bases left in between. Looked up from germline, CDR1 is SGHDN and CDR2 is FVKESK.

The table lists this clonotype with many counts. The chain couples TRBV2 to TRBJ2-1; 7 bases are shared with TRBD1. Looked up from germline, CDR1 is SNHLY and CDR2 is FYNNEI. This CDR3 is 15 amino acids long. The junction had 6 bases not matched to a gene; V was cut back by 7 bases and J by 0 bases. The CDR3 sequence: CASNRQGSSYNEQFF. The CDR3 DNA sequence: TGTGCCAGCAACCGACAGGGAAGCTCCTACAATGAGCAGTTCTTC.

In this sample, this clonotype turned up many times. The rearrangement joins TRBV20-1 to TRBJ2-5; 12 bases match TRBD2. Per germline, CDR1 DFQATT and CDR2 SNEGSKA (reference sequence). V lost 5 bases and J lost 2; bases outside the gene matches: 6. This CDR3 has 15 residues. CDR3 sequence: CSAGGTSGSQETQYF. The DNA for the CDR3 is TGCAGTGCTGGAGGGACTAGCGGGTCTCAAGAGACCCAGTACTTC.

This clonotype turned up a few times. J is TRBJ1-1 and V is TRBV2; D is ambiguous. CDR3 length: 15 amino acids. With 2 bases removed from V and 3 bases from J, the gap between germline ends came to 13 bases. Germline V gene lookup returns CDR1 SNHLY and CDR2 FYNNEI. CDR3 sequence: CASSEPAQRDTEAFF. The CDR3 DNA reads as TGTGCCAGCAGTGAACCGGCGCAGCGGGACACTGAAGCTTTCTTT.

The chain links TRBV7-2 to TRBJ2-1; TRBD1 might be the D (6 bases). The CDR3 runs to 14 residues. Per the germline V gene, CDR1 is SGHTA and CDR2 is FQGNSA. V was pared by 3 bases and J by 12 bases, with 18 bases between. The CDR3 spells CASSFEGRGDGQFF. In DNA, the CDR3 is TGTGCCAGCAGCTTCGAAGGCAGGGGCGATGGGCAGTTCTTC.

This clonotype has a handful of counts. The V gene is TRBV20-1, the J gene TRBJ1-4; D is undetermined. This CDR3 comprises 16 residues. Deletions cut 0 bases from V and 0 bases from J, with 11 bases between. The germline V gene has CDR1 DFQATT and CDR2 SNEGSKA (reference sequence). Here the CDR3 DNA reads TGCAGTGCTAGAGATGGGCAGTCTGCAACTAATGAAAAACTGTTTTTT. Its translation: CSARDGQSATNEKLFF.

This clonotype was picked up a small number of times. The chain recombines TRBV7-3 with TRBJ2-7, with 7 bases aligning to TRBD1. The CDR3 extends over 15 amino acids. CDR1 SGHTA and CDR2 FQGTGA come from the germline V gene. V lost 2 bases and J lost 6; bases outside the gene matches: 10. In nucleotides, the CDR3 is TGTGCCAGCAGCTTAGATGGGACAGACTCCATCGAGCAGTACTTC. This encodes CASSLDGTDSIEQYF.

The chain links TRBV6-5 to TRBJ1-3; unclear D gene. The CDR3 runs 15 residues. Germline V lookup: CDR1 MNHEY, CDR2 SVGAGI. The V end was cut by 2 bases, the J end by 0 bases, with 8 bases between. In DNA, the CDR3 is TGTGCCAGCAGTTACAGCAGGATCTCTGGAAACACCATATATTTT. Translating it yields CASSYSRISGNTIYF.

V is TRBV5-1 and J is TRBJ2-3; 8 bases line up with TRBD2. Germline CDR1 SGHRS, CDR2 YFSETQ. This CDR3 is 14 amino acids long. Trimming at V came to 2 bases and at J to 4 bases, leaving 3 bases not matched to a gene. In DNA, the CDR3 is TGCGCCAGCAGCTTAGCGGGAGCTTCAGATACGCAGTATTTT. It translates to CASSLAGASDTQYF.

The J gene is TRBJ1-2, the V gene TRBV12-3 or TRBV12-4; maybe TRBD1 (5 bases). Trimming pared 5 bases from V and 3 bases from J, leaving 16 bases between. CDR3 size: 15 residues. The CDR3 nucleotides read TGTGCCAGCAGTCCACCGGGGCAGGTTTACTATGGCTACACCTTC. This translates into CASSPPGQVYYGYTF.